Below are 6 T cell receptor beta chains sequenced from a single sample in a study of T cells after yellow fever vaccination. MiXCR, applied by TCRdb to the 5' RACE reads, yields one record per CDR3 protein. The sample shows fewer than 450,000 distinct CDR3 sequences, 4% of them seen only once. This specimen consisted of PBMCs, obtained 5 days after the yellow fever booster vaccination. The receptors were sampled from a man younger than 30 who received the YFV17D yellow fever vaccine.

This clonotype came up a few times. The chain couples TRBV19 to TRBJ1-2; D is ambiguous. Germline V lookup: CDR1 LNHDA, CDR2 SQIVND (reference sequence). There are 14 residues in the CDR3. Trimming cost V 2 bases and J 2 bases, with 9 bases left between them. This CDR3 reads CASSILQDNYGYTF. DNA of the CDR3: TGTGCCAGTAGTATACTCCAGGACAACTATGGCTACACCTTC.

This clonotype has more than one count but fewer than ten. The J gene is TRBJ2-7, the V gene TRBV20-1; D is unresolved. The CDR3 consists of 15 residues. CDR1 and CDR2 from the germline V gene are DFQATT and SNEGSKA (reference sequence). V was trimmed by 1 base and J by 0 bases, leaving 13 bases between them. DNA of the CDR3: TGCAGTGCTAGAGCCTGTCTTCCCAGCTCCTACGAGCAGTACGTC. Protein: CSARACLPSSYEQYV.

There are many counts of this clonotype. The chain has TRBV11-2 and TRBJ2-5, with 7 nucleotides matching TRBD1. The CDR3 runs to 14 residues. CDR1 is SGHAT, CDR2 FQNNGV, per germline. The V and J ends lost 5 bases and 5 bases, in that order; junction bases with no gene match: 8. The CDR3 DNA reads TGTGCCAGCAGCCAACAAACAGGGGACGAGACCCAGTACTTC. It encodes CASSQQTGDETQYF.

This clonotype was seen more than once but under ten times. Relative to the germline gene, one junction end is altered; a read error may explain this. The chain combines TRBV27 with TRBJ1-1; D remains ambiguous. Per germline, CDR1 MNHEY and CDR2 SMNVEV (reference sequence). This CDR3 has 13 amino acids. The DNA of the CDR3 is TGTGCCAGCAGTCCCTTACTGAACGCTGAAGCTTTCTTT. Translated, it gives CASSPLLNAEAFF.

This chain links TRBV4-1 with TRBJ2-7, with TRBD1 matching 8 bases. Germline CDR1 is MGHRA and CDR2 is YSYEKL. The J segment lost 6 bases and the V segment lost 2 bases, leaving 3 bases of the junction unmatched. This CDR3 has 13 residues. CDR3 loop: CASSQNRGAEQYV. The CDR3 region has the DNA TGCGCCAGCAGCCAAAACAGGGGGGCCGAGCAGTACGTC.

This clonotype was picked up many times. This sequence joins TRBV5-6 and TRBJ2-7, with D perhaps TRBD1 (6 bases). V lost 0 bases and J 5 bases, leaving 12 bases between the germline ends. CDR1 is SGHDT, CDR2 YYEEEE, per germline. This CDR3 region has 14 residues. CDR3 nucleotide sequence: TGTGCCAGCAGCTTGGTCCAGGGGAGCCACGAGCAGTACTTC. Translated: CASSLVQGSHEQYF.